A single sample is the source of the 3 T cell receptor beta chains below, sequenced in a study of OX40 agonist ivuxolimab in advanced cancers. Sequenced by immunoSEQ multiplex PCR; TCRdb stores in-frame clones only, minus some. Of about 88,000 clones listed, roughly 85% were seen once; the top ten hold about 0.2%. The sample in question was CD4+ or CD8+ T cells sorted from blood, obtained in a trial of the OX40 agonist ivuxolimab. The receptor set was obtained from an adult with an advanced solid tumor such as melanoma, head and neck, liver or kidney cancer.

Only a few counts were recorded for this clone. This chain joins TRBV27 and TRBJ1-6; D call uncertain. The length of the CDR3 is 12 residues. The germline CDR1 and CDR2 sequences are MNHEY and SMNVEV (reference sequence). V was pared by 3 bases and J by 7 bases, with 4 bases between. The CDR3 DNA reads TGTGCCAGCAGTTTCGGGAATTCACCCCTCCACTTT. Translation: CASSFGNSPLHF.

This clone has only a few counts. CDR3 nucleotides: TGCGCCAGCAGCTCCCTACAGGGTGGGGAAAAACTGTTTTTT. As protein: CASSSLQGGEKLFF. This chain joins TRBV5-1 and TRBJ1-4; weak D call: TRBD1 (6 bases). Trimming pared 3 bases from V and 8 bases from J, leaving 14 bases between. Germline V gene lookup returns CDR1 SGHRS and CDR2 YFSETQ. CDR3 size: 14 residues.

The chain combines TRBV2 with TRBJ1-1; tentatively, D is TRBD1 (5 bases). Trimming shortened V by 8 bases and J by 5 bases, and 15 bases separated the two germline ends. The CDR3 has 13 residues. CDR1 is SNHLY and CDR2 is FYNNEI in the germline V gene. CDR3 nucleotides: TGTGCCAGCTCCCTGACAGATAGGACTGAAGCTTTCTTT. Translated: CASSLTDRTEAFF.